The present T cell receptor (beta chain) was sequenced within a study of blood T cell repertoires in COVID-19. Study as a whole: Collection of acute and convalescent COVID-19 samples took place in the United States, Italy and Spain.

Symptom resolution, clearance, or two negative PCRs marked the recovered donors of Cohort 3. Per the germline V gene, CDR1 is KGHSH and CDR2 is LQKENI. The CDR3 spans 14 residues. V lost 6 bases and J lost 7; bases outside the gene matches: 8. In the original workflow: Reference gene primer amplification gave nucleated cell count estimates. Using immunoSEQ multiplex PCR, the repertoire was profiled, and TCRdb retains in-frame clones only, with some absent. That table supplies the V and J calls and clone size; D and trimming were determined from the DNA. The table records about 470,000 clones, about nine tenths of them present only once.

The sequence was obtained from a woman in her late teens or twenties who had recovered from COVID-19. Sequenced input: PBMCs or T cells enriched from blood (not recorded which). The genes are TRBV18 and TRBJ2-1; 8 bases are a match to TRBD1. The DNA for the CDR3 is TGTGCCAGCTCCCAGGACAGGGTAGGGAATGAGCAGTTCTTC. Its protein is CASSQDRVGNEQFF.